This T cell receptor (beta chain) was found in a study of blood T cell repertoires in COVID-19. Study-level information: T cells, B-cell-depleted T cells, or PBMCs provided the cDNA or gDNA that served as material.

This clone was observed a single time. Authors' data handling: Using reference gene primer amplification, nucleated cell counts were estimated. Assay used: immunoSEQ multiplex PCR; TCRdb lists only in-frame clones, some missing. D and trimming were read from the DNA, whereas the V and J calls and clone size are those reported in that table. The sample has about 34,000 clones; 80% are singletons. This sequence originates from a woman in her 70s with acute or convalescent COVID-19. The specimen sequenced was peripheral blood.

CDR3 in DNA: TGTGCCAGCTCACACCGGGACATGCCCCAGCATTTT. It translates to CASSHRDMPQHF. V gene TRBV18 combines with J gene TRBJ1-5, with a tentative D call TRBD1 (6 bases). V shed 4 bases and J shed 9 bases, with 10 bases lying between them. Germline V gives CDR1 KGHSH, CDR2 LQKENI. The CDR3 has 12 amino acids.